This T cell receptor (beta chain) was sequenced during a study of shared clonotypes between healthy human individuals. This CDR3 has 12 residues. V lost 4 bases to trimming and J lost 4 bases, with 7 bases between them. From germline, CDR1 is MDHEN and CDR2 SYDVKM. The authors split each subset's genomic DNA evenly across several immunoSEQ plates. Here immunoSEQ multiplex PCR was the method, and the copy in TCRdb shows in-frame clones only, minus some. The table has approximately 2,300,000 clones, roughly 90% seen once. This TCR derives from a young man in good health. Some clones in this sample may be carry-over from other donors' samples. This sequence joins TRBV28 and TRBJ1-2; maybe TRBD1 (5 bases). Sequencing input: naive CD4+ T cells from PBMCs. Subset indicated: CD45RA+ positively selected. CDR3 residues: CASSSGFYGYTF. CDR3 DNA sequence: TGTGCCAGCAGTTCAGGGTTCTATGGCTACACCTTC.